This TCR beta chain stems from a study of blood T cell repertoires in COVID-19. Generated by immunoSEQ multiplex PCR, the TCRdb table keeps only in-frame clones and is missing some. The sample includes approximately 200,000 clones, over 75% seen only once; the top ten take over 2.5%. V lost 4 bases, J lost 9 bases, and 5 bases stayed unmatched. Germline CDR1 is LGHDT and CDR2 is YNNKEL (reference sequence). The length of the CDR3 is 12 residues. V usage is TRBV3-1 (or the pseudogene TRBV3-2) and J usage is TRBJ2-7; 8 bases are a match to TRBD2. This sequence was found in a man in his 60s with acute or convalescent COVID-19. The sequencing input was peripheral blood. The CDR3 nucleotides read TGTGCCAGCAGCCCTGGACTAGCCACGCAGTACTTC. It is translated as CASSPGLATQYF.